One sample yielded the 25 T cell receptor beta chains listed below, sequenced in a study of blood T cell repertoires in COVID-19. The repertoire was sequenced with immunoSEQ multiplex PCR; TCRdb's copy has only in-frame clones and lacks some. The data show approximately 240,000 clones, roughly nine tenths seen once. The sequenced sample consisted of PBMCs or T cells enriched from blood (not recorded which). These receptors originate from a woman younger than 45 with acute COVID-19.

The chain recombines TRBV28 with TRBJ2-2; 14 nucleotides agree with TRBD2. V was pared by 7 bases and J by 8 bases, with 3 bases of the junction left unmatched. Germline V gene sequence: CDR1 MDHEN, CDR2 SYDVKM. This CDR3 contains 14 residues. Here the CDR3 DNA reads TGTGCCAGCACGGGACTAGCGGGAGTTGGGGAGCTGTTTTTT. It is translated as CASTGLAGVGELFF.

This chain links TRBV7-9 with TRBJ1-2; D not certain. The germline V and J ends were trimmed by 6 bases and 7 bases, with 9 bases remaining between them. This CDR3 has 11 residues. Germline V gene data show CDR1 as SEHNR and CDR2 as FQNEAQ (reference sequence). CDR3 region: CASSAVAGYTF. Here the CDR3 DNA reads TGTGCCAGCAGTGCGGTGGCTGGCTACACCTTC. Based on the CDR3 plus reference TRBV7-9 and TRBJ1-2, the full variable domain is DTGVSQNPRHKITKRGQNVTFRCDPISEHNRLYWYRQTLGQGPEFLTYFQNEAQLEKSRLLSDRFSAERPKGSFSTLEIQRTEQGDSAMYLCASSAVAGYTFGSGTRLTVV.

This chain uses TRBV24-1 with TRBJ2-7; 8 bases line up with TRBD1. The CDR3 runs 16 residues. Per germline, CDR1 KGHDR and CDR2 SFDVKD. The V gene end was trimmed by 7 bases and the J gene end by 0 bases; junction bases not matched to a gene: 10. This CDR3 is CATREEQGESSYEQYF. The CDR3 DNA reads TGTGCCACCAGGGAGGAACAGGGGGAGAGCTCCTACGAGCAGTACTTC.

The rearrangement uses TRBV7-2 and TRBJ2-4; TRBD2 agrees at 13 bases. With V trimmed by 5 bases and J by 1 base, 2 bases remained unmatched. The CDR3 has 16 residues. CDR1 is SGHTA and CDR2 is FQGNSA in the germline V gene. CDR3 DNA: TGTGCCAGCAGCACTAGCGGGGGGGCGGCCAAAAACATTCAGTACTTC. Its protein is CASSTSGGAAKNIQYF.

For this clone: One end of the junction does not line up with germline, which may come from a read error. This chain links TRBV28 with TRBJ2-7; TRBD1 is a possible D gene (6 bases). Germline assignment: CDR1 MDHEN and CDR2 SYDVKM. The CDR3 has 14 residues. CDR3 amino acids: CASSLETGPYAQYF. The CDR3 DNA follows: TGTGCCAGCAGTTTAGAAACAGGGCCCTACGCGCAGTACTTC.

In DNA, the CDR3 is TGCGCCAGCAGCTTGGCCACGGGGAGATGGAATGAGCAGTTCTTC. Its protein is CASSLATGRWNEQFF. This chain links TRBV5-1 with TRBJ2-1; possible D gene TRBD2, 5 bases. CDR1 is SGHRS, CDR2 YFSETQ, per germline. V lost 0 bases, J lost 7 bases, and 14 bases lay in between. The CDR3 covers 15 residues. Together with reference TRBV5-1 and TRBJ2-1, the CDR3 gives the full variable domain: KAGVTQTPRYLIKTRGQQVTLSCSPISGHRSVSWYQQTPGQGLQFLFEYFSETQRNKGNFPGRFSGRQFSNSRSEMNVSTLELGDSALYLCASSLATGRWNEQFFGPGTRLTVL.

V gene TRBV6-5 combines with J gene TRBJ2-7; possibly TRBD1 for D (5 bases). The CDR3 loop spans 12 amino acids. The germline V gene has CDR1 MNHEY and CDR2 SVGAGI. V shed 9 bases and J shed 4 bases, with 13 bases lying between them. CDR3 nucleotide sequence: TGTGCCAGTCGGACAAGAGCTTACGAGCAGTACTTC. Its translation is CASRTRAYEQYF.

The chain combines TRBV9 with TRBJ2-3; D uncertain. Germline CDR1 reads SGDLS; CDR2 reads YYNGEE. The CDR3 is made up of 13 amino acids. V was trimmed by 4 bases and J by 6 bases, leaving 12 bases between them. The chain's CDR3 is CASSPPGWDTQYF. CDR3 nucleotides: TGTGCCAGCAGCCCCCCAGGCTGGGATACGCAGTATTTT.

This clone was observed once. The V gene is TRBV9, the J gene TRBJ2-7; 8 nucleotides match TRBD1. Germline loops: CDR1 SGDLS, CDR2 YYNGEE. The CDR3 consists of 15 residues. V dropped 3 bases and J dropped 4; count of bases not matched to a gene: 9. For the CDR3, the DNA is TGTGCCAGCAGCGCACAGGACAGGGTTGGGTACGAGCAGTACTTC. It yields the protein CASSAQDRVGYEQYF.

The rearrangement links TRBV7-2 to TRBJ2-5; tentative D call: TRBD2 (6 bases). Looked up from germline, CDR1 is SGHTA and CDR2 is FQGNSA. V dropped 1 base and J dropped 6 bases, with 18 bases sitting between them. The CDR3 is made up of 16 amino acids. The CDR3 nucleotides read TGTGCCAGCAGCTTAGAAGCGGGCGGAGGAGGAAAGACCCAGTACTTC. Translation: CASSLEAGGGGKTQYF.

The chain has TRBV6-5 and TRBJ2-1, with D perhaps matching TRBD2 (6 bases). This CDR3 comprises 13 residues. The V and J ends lost 10 bases and 9 bases respectively, with 19 bases between them. Per germline, CDR1 MNHEY and CDR2 SVGAGI. The CDR3 here is CATQAGTPREQFF. Here the CDR3 DNA reads TGTGCCACCCAGGCCGGGACTCCACGTGAGCAGTTCTTC.

V is TRBV18 and J is TRBJ2-7; tentatively, D is TRBD1 (6 bases). Trimming took off 2 bases at V and 0 bases at J, with 11 bases between the two ends. Germline V gene data show CDR1 as KGHSH and CDR2 as LQKENI. The CDR3 extends over 15 amino acids. The CDR3 DNA reads TGTGCCAGCTCACCATCTGGCAGGGGCTCCTACGAGCAGTACTTC. Protein sequence: CASSPSGRGSYEQYF.

DNA for the CDR3: TGTGCCAGCTCACCTACGTGGAGATCTGGAAACACCATATATTTT. Translating gives CASSPTWRSGNTIYF. V and J are TRBV18 and TRBJ1-3; D is uncertain. V was shortened by 3 bases and J by 1 base, with 10 bases between the two germline ends. The CDR3 sequence is 15 residues long. CDR1 is KGHSH and CDR2 is LQKENI in the germline V gene.

This chain uses TRBV11-1 with TRBJ2-5; tentatively, D is TRBD2 (5 bases). The CDR3 runs 16 residues. Trimming cost V 2 bases and J 1 base, with 14 bases left between them. CDR1 is SGHAT, CDR2 FQDESV, per germline (reference sequence). The CDR3 coding sequence is TGTGCCAGCAGCTTAAGTCAAGTCCGGGGCCAAGAGACCCAGTACTTC. Its translation: CASSLSQVRGQETQYF. Based on the CDR3 plus reference TRBV11-1 and TRBJ2-5, the full variable domain is EAEVAQSPRYKITEKSQAVAFWCDPISGHATLYWYRQILGQGPELLVQFQDESVVDDSQLPKDRFSAERLKGVDSTLKIQPAELGDSAMYLCASSLSQVRGQETQYFGPGTRLLVL.

About this clone itself: Other DNA sequences from this sample encode an identical CDR3 as well. This chain links TRBV11-2 with TRBJ2-7; 11 positions match TRBD1. Germline V gives CDR1 SGHAT, CDR2 FQNNGV. CDR3 length: 14 amino acids. Trimming took 6 bases from V and 3 from J; bases not matched to a gene: 4. This chain's CDR3 is CASRRTGGGYEQYF. The CDR3 DNA reads TGTGCCAGCAGAAGGACAGGGGGCGGCTACGAGCAGTACTTC. Together with reference TRBV11-2 and TRBJ2-7, the CDR3 gives the full variable domain: EAGVAQSPRYKIIEKRQSVAFWCNPISGHATLYWYQQILGQGPKLLIQFQNNGVVDDSQLPKDRFSAERLKGVDSTLKIQPAKLEDSAVYLCASRRTGGGYEQYFGPGTRLTVT.

The rearrangement joins TRBV6-5 to TRBJ1-3; a possible D gene is TRBD1 (6 bases). The CDR3 totals 14 residues. Germline assignment: CDR1 MNHEY and CDR2 SVGAGI. Trimming shortened V by 8 bases and J by 3 bases, and 14 bases separated the two germline ends. CDR3 sequence reads: CASGWGGSGNTIYF. The DNA of the CDR3 is TGTGCCAGCGGTTGGGGGGGCAGTGGAAACACCATATATTTT.

The sample holds one count of this clone. The chain links TRBV7-9 to TRBJ2-3; tentative D call: TRBD1 (6 bases). Trimming took off 5 bases at V and 2 bases at J, with 17 bases between the two ends. The CDR3 contains 16 residues. Per germline, CDR1 SEHNR and CDR2 FQNEAQ (reference sequence). The CDR3 bases are TGTGCCAGCAGCCCAACCGGGACATCTAACACAGATACGCAGTATTTT. Its translation: CASSPTGTSNTDTQYF.

V usage is TRBV3-1 (or the pseudogene TRBV3-2) and J usage is TRBJ1-5, with 9 bases aligning to TRBD1. The CDR3 contains 15 residues. Germline V gives CDR1 LGHDT, CDR2 YNNKEL (reference sequence). The V gene end was trimmed by 4 bases and the J gene end by 5 bases; junction bases not matched to a gene: 6. In nucleotides, the CDR3 is TGTGCCAGCAGCCCTGGGACAGGGTTGGATCAGCCCCAGCATTTT. Protein sequence: CASSPGTGLDQPQHF.

The rearrangement joins TRBV5-1 to TRBJ1-1; 8 bases agree with TRBD1. Germline CDR1 and CDR2: SGHRS and YFSETQ. V lost 4 bases and J lost 4; bases outside the gene matches: 6. The CDR3 totals 14 residues. The CDR3 spells CASSAGQGGTEAFF. The CDR3, as DNA: TGCGCCAGCAGCGCCGGACAGGGAGGCACTGAAGCTTTCTTT.

The chain carries TRBV6-4 and TRBJ2-7, with D possibly being TRBD2 (6 bases). Trimming cost V 2 bases and J 3 bases, with 17 bases left between them. CDR1 MRHNA and CDR2 SNTAGT come from the germline V gene. The CDR3 loop spans 16 amino acids. The CDR3 region is CASSDNGASDYYEQYF. The CDR3 nucleotides are TGTGCCAGCAGTGACAACGGGGCTAGCGACTACTACGAGCAGTACTTC.

J is TRBJ2-7 and V is TRBV5-1, with 10 bases matching TRBD1. In germline, CDR1 is SGHRS, CDR2 YFSETQ. V shed 3 bases, J shed 4 bases, and the junction held 1 base outside the gene matches. The CDR3 totals 13 residues. The CDR3 DNA reads TGCGCCAGCAGCTCGGGACAGGGGTACGAGCAGTACTTC. As protein: CASSSGQGYEQYF.

This sequence joins TRBV2 and TRBJ2-5; 7 bases are shared with TRBD2. With 6 bases clipped from V and 7 bases from J, the junction kept 5 bases outside the gene matches. This CDR3 is built from 12 residues. The germline CDR1 and CDR2 sequences are SNHLY and FYNNEI. The CDR3 DNA is TGTGCCAGCAGGGGGGGGAGGTGGACCCAGTACTTC. This codes for CASRGGRWTQYF.

The chain couples TRBV28 to TRBJ2-1, with 9 bases matching TRBD2. The CDR3 loop spans 18 amino acids. Germline assignment: CDR1 MDHEN and CDR2 SYDVKM. The trim removed 2 bases at V and 1 base at J, leaving 9 bases unmatched. Here the CDR3 reads CASSLSFMREGSYNEQFF. CDR3 nucleotide sequence: TGTGCCAGCAGTTTAAGTTTCATGCGGGAGGGGTCCTACAATGAGCAGTTCTTC.

This clone was counted between two and nine times. This chain uses TRBV6-5 with TRBJ1-5, with D possibly TRBD1 on 5 matching bases. CDR1 and CDR2 (germline): MNHEY, SVGAGI. Trimming pared 6 bases from V and 7 bases from J, leaving 13 bases between. This CDR3 has 13 amino acids. CDR3 protein: CASSEGLGQPQHF. The CDR3 coding sequence is TGTGCCAGCAGCGAGGGACTAGGGCAGCCCCAGCATTTT.

The V gene is TRBV10-3, the J gene TRBJ2-1, with 11 bases matching TRBD2. CDR1 is ENHRY and CDR2 is SYGVKD in the germline V gene. There are 15 residues in the CDR3. With V trimmed by 3 bases and J by 7 bases, 5 bases remained unmatched. Written as DNA, the CDR3 is TGTGCCATCAGTGATCTAGCTAGCGGGGGGAATGAGCAGTTCTTC. Its protein is CAISDLASGGNEQFF.